This TCR beta chain came from a study of spatial heterogeneity in lung cancer. Across the whole study: There were, on average, more than ten raw-read appearances for each unique TCR and UMI combination.

V dropped 6 bases and J dropped 6 bases, with 9 bases sitting between them. The CDR3 length is 12 residues. TCRdb re-analysed the 5' RACE reads in MiXCR, keeping a single row per CDR3 protein. This table holds around 100,000 distinct CDR3 sequences, 4.4% found once. Documented time point: sample taken at primary tumor resection. The approximately 70 donors had untreated early-stage non-small cell lung cancer. Tumor, nontumor lung or frozen PBMC supplied whole RNA that was sequenced unsorted. This clonotype has ten or more counts. Its antigen is still unknown. Findings and caveats of the study: In tumors, expanded intratumoral alpha and beta TCR counts tracked mutation counts.

The material sequenced was lung tumor tissue, taken at surgery. The V gene is TRBV12-3 or TRBV12-4, the J gene TRBJ1-5; D not certain. This TCR derives from a male donor with early-stage non-small cell lung cancer. Here the CDR3 reads CASSPIIQPQHF. CDR3 DNA sequence: TGTGCCAGCAGCCCCATTATTCAGCCCCAGCATTTT.